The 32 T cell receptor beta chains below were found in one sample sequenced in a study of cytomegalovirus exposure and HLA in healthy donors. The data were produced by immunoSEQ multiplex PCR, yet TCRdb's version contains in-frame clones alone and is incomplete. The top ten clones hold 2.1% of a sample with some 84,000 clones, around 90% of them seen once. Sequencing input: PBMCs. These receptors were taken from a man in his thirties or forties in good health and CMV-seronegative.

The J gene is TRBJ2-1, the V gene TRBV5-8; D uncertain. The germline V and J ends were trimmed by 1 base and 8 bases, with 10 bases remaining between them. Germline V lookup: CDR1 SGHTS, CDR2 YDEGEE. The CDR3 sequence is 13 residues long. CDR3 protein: CASSLSRVDEQFF. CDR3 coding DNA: TGTGCCAGCAGCTTGAGTCGGGTGGATGAGCAGTTCTTC. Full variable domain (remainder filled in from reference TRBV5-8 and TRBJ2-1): EAGVTQSPTHLIKTRGQQATLRCSPISGHTSVYWYQQALGLGLQFLLWYDEGEERNRGNFPPRFSGRQFPNYSSELNVNALELEDSALYLCASSLSRVDEQFFGPGTRLTVL.

Written as DNA, the CDR3 is TGTGCCAGCAGCCAAGCCTCGGGCGAGCAGTACTTC. Its translation: CASSQASGEQYF. The chain recombines TRBV14 with TRBJ2-7, with D unresolved. Germline V gene lookup returns CDR1 SGHDN and CDR2 FVKESK. V lost 1 base and J lost 6, with 7 bases in between. This CDR3 has 12 residues. Supplemented by reference TRBV14 and TRBJ2-7, the full variable domain reads EAGVTQFPSHSVIEKGQTVTLRCDPISGHDNLYWYRRVMGKEIKFLLHFVKESKQDESGMPNNRFLAERTGGTYSTLKVQPAELEDSGVYFCASSQASGEQYFGPGTRLTVT.

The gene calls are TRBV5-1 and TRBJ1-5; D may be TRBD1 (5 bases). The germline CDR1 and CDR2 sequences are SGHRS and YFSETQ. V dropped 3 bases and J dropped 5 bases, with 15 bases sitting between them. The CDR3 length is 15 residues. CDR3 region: CASSSEGTVDQPQHF. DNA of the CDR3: TGCGCCAGCAGCTCGGAGGGGACGGTTGATCAGCCCCAGCATTTT.

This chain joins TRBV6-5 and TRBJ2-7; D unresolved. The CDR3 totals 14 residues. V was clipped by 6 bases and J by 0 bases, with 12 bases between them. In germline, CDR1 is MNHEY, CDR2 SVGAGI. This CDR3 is CASRHFVPSYEQYF. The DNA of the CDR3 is TGTGCCAGCAGACATTTCGTGCCCTCCTACGAGCAGTACTTC.

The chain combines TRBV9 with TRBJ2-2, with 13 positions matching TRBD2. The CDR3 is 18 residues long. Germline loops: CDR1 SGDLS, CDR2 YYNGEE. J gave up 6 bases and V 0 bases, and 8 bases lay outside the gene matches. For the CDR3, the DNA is TGTGCCAGCAGCGTAGAGAGGACTAGCGGGAGCTCTGCCGGGGAGCTGTTTTTT. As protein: CASSVERTSGSSAGELFF.

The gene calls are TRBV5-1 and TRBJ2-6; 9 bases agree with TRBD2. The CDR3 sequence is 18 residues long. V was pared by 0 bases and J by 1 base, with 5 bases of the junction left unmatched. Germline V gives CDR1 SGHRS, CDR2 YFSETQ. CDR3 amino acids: CASSLGGGARSGANVLTF. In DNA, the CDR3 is TGCGCCAGCAGCTTGGGCGGGGGGGCCCGTTCTGGGGCCAACGTCCTGACTTTC.

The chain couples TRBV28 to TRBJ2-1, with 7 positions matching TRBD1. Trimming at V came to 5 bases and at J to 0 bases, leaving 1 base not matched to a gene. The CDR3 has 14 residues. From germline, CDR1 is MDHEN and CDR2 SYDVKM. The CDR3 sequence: CASSHRGSYNEQFF. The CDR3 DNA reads TGTGCCAGCAGTCACAGGGGCTCCTACAATGAGCAGTTCTTC.

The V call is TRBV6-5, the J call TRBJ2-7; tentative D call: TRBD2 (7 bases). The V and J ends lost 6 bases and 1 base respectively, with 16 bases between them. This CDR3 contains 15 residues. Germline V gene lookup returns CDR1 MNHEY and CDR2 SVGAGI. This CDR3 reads CASRPGLGGSYEQYF. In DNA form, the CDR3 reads TGTGCCAGCAGACCCGGACTAGGGGGTTCCTACGAGCAGTACTTC.

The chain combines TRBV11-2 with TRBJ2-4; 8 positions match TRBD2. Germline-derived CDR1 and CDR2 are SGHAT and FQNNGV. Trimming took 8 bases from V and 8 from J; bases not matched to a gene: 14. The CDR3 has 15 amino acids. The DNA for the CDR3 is TGTGCCAGCTCCAAGCGGGGGACGGGTGTGGACATTCAGTACTTC. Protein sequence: CASSKRGTGVDIQYF.

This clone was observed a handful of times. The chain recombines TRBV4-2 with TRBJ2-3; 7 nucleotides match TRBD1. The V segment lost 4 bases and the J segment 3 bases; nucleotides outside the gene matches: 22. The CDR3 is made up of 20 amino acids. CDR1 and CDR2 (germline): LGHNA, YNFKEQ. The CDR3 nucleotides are TGTGCCAGCAGCCTCCTGGGCAGGGACAGACTCCCAAAGGCGACAGATACGCAGTATTTT. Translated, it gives CASSLLGRDRLPKATDTQYF.

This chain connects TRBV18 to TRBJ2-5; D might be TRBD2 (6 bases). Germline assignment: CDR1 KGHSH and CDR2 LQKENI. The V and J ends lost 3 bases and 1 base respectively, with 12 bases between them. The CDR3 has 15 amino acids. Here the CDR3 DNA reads TGTGCCAGCTCACCTCAAGGAGGGGCCCAAGAGACCCAGTACTTC. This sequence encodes CASSPQGGAQETQYF.

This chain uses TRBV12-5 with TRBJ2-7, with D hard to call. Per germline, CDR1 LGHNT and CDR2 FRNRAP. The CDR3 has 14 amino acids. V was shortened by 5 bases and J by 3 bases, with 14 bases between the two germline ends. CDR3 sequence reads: CASGPPTSRYEQYF. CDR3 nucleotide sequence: TGTGCTAGTGGTCCCCCGACAAGCCGCTACGAGCAGTACTTC.

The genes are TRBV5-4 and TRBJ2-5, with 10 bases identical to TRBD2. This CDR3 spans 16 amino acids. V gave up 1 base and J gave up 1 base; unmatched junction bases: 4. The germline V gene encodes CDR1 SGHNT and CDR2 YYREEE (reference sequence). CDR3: CASSLIAGGRQETQYF. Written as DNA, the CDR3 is TGTGCCAGCAGCTTGATAGCGGGGGGACGCCAAGAGACCCAGTACTTC.

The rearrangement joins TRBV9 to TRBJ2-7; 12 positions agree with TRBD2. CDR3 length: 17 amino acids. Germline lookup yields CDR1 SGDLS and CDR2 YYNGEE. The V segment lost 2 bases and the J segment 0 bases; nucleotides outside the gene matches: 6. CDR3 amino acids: CASSVRPTSGSSYEQYF. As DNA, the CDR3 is TGTGCCAGCAGCGTTCGCCCGACTAGCGGGAGCTCCTACGAGCAGTACTTC. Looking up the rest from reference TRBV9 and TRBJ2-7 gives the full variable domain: DSGVTQTPKHLITATGQRVTLRCSPRSGDLSVYWYQQSLDQGLQFLIQYYNGEERAKGNILERFSAQQFPDLHSELNLSSLELGDSALYFCASSVRPTSGSSYEQYFGPGTRLTVT.

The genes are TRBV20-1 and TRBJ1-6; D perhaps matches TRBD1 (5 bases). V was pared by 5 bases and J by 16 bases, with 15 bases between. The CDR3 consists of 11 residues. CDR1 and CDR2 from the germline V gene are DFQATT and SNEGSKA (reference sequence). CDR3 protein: CSAGGAAELHF. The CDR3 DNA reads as TGCAGTGCTGGCGGGGCAGCAGAACTCCACTTT.

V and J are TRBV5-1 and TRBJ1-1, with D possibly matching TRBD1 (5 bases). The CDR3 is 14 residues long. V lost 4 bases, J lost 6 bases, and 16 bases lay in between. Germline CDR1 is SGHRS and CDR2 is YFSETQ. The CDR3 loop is CASSLGRSPAEAFF. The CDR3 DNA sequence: TGCGCCAGCAGCCTGGGGCGGAGCCCAGCTGAAGCTTTCTTT. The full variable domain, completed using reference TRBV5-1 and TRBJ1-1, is KAGVTQTPRYLIKTRGQQVTLSCSPISGHRSVSWYQQTPGQGLQFLFEYFSETQRNKGNFPGRFSGRQFSNSRSEMNVSTLELGDSALYLCASSLGRSPAEAFFGQGTRLTVV.

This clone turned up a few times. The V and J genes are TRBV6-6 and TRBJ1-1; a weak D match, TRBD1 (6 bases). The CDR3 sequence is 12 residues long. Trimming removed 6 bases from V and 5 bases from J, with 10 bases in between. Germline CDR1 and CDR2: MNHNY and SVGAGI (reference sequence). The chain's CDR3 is CASSHRETEAFF. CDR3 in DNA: TGTGCCAGCAGCCACAGGGAGACTGAAGCTTTCTTT.

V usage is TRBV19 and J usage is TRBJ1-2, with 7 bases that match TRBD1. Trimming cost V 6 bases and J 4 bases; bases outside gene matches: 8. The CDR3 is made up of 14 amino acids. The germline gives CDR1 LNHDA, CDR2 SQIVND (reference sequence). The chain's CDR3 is CASRQKTGSYGYTF. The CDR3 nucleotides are TGTGCCAGTAGACAAAAGACAGGGTCCTATGGCTACACCTTC.

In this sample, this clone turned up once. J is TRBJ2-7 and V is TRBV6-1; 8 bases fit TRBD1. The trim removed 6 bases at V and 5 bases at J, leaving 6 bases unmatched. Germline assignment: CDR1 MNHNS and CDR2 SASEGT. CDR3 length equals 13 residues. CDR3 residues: CASRKTGENEQYF. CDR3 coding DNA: TGTGCCAGCAGGAAGACAGGGGAGAACGAGCAGTACTTC.

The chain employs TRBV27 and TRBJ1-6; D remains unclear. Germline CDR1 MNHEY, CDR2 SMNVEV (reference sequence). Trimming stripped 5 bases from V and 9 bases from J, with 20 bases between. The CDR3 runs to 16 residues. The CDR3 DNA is TGTGCCAGCAGTACCTCGTGGGGAGGGTGGACTTCACCCCTCCACTTT. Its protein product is CASSTSWGGWTSPLHF.

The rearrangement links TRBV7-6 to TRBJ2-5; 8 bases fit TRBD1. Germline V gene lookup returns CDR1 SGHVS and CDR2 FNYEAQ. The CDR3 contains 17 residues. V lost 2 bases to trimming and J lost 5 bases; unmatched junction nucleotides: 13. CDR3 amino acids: CASSLRMNQGARETQYF. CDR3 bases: TGTGCCAGCAGCTTACGAATGAACCAGGGGGCGCGTGAGACCCAGTACTTC.

The CDR3 spells CASSYSSDYNEQFF. CDR3 coding DNA: TGTGCCAGCAGTTATTCTAGCGACTACAATGAGCAGTTCTTC. The V and J genes are TRBV6-5 and TRBJ2-1; perhaps TRBD2 as D (6 bases). In germline, CDR1 is MNHEY, CDR2 SVGAGI. The CDR3 has 14 amino acids. Trimming took off 3 bases at V and 3 bases at J, with 9 bases between the two ends.

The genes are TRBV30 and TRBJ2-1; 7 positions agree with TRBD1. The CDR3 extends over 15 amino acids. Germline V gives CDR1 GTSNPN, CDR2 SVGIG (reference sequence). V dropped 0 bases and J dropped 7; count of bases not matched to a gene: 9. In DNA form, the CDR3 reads TGTGCCTGGAGTGTGAGGGACAGCAATTCAAATGAGCAGTTCTTC. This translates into CAWSVRDSNSNEQFF.

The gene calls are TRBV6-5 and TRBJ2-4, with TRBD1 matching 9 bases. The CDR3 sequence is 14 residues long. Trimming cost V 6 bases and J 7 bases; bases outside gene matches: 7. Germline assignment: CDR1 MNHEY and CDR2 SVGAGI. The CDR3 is CASSPGTGWNIQYF. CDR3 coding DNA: TGTGCCAGCAGCCCCGGGACAGGGTGGAACATTCAGTACTTC.

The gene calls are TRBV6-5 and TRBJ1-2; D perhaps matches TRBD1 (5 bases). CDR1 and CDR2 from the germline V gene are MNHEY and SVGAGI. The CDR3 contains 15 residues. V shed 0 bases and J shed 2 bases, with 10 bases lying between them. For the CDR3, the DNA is TGTGCCAGCAGTTACTCGACAGTTCACAACTATGGCTACACCTTC. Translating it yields CASSYSTVHNYGYTF.

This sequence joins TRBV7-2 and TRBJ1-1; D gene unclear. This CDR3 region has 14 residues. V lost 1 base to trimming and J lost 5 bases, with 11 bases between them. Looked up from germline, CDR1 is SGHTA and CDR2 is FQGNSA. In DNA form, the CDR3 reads TGTGCCAGCAGCTTAGGGGTGAGGGTGACTGAAGCTTTCTTT. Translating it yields CASSLGVRVTEAFF.

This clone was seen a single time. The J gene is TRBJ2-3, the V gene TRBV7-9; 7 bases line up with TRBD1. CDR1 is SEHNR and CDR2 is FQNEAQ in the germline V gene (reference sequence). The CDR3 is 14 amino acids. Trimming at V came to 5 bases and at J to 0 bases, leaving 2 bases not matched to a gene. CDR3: CASSGTVSTDTQYF. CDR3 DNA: TGTGCCAGCAGCGGGACAGTGAGCACAGATACGCAGTATTTT.

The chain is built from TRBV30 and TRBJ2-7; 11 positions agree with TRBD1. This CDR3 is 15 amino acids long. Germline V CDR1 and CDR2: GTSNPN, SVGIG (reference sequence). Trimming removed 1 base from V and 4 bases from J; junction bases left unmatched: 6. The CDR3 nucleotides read TGTGCCTGGAGTGAGGACAGGGGGCTTATATACGAGCAGTACTTC. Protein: CAWSEDRGLIYEQYF.

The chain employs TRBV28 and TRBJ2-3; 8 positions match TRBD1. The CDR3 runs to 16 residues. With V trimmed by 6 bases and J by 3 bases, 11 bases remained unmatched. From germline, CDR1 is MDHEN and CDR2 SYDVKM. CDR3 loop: CASSPDRGGRTDTQYF. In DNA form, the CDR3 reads TGTGCCAGCAGCCCTGACAGGGGAGGCCGGACAGATACGCAGTATTTT.

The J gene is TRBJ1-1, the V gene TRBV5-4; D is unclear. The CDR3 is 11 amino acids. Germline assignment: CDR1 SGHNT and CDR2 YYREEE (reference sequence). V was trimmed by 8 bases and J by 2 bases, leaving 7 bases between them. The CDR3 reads CASHINTEAFF. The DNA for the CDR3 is TGTGCCAGTCACATAAACACTGAAGCTTTCTTT.

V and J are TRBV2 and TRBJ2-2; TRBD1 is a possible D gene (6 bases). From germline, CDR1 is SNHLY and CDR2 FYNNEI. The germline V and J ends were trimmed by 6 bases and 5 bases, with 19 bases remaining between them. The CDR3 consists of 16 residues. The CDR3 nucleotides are TGTGCCAGCAGGGGGGCCCAGACCCGCGGAACCGGGGAGCTGTTTTTT. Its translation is CASRGAQTRGTGELFF.

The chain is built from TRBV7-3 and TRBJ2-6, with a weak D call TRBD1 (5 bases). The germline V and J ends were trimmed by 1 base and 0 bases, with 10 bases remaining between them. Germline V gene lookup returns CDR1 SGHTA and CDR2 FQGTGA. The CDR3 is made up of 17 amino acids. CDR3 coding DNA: TGTGCCAGCAGCTTAATAGGGGCGGCCTCTGGGGCCAACGTCCTGACTTTC. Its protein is CASSLIGAASGANVLTF.